This T cell receptor beta chain was recovered during a study of blood T cell repertoires in COVID-19. The wider study: The United States, Italy and Spain provided the acute and convalescent COVID-19 samples.

Germline V gives CDR1 SGHDT, CDR2 YYEEEE. The CDR3 is 19 amino acids. V lost 4 bases and J lost 3; bases outside the gene matches: 13. Libraries were prepared by immunoSEQ multiplex PCR; TCRdb keeps only in-frame clonotypes and omits some of them. Of under 200,000 clones listed, over 70% are singletons. Participants spanned ages about 18 to 100 years and resided in about 24 US areas. The chain combines TRBV5-6 with TRBJ2-6; 10 bases fit TRBD2. Sequencing used PBMCs or T cells enriched from blood (not recorded which). This clonotype was sampled from a woman between 40 and 50 years old with acute COVID-19. This chain's CDR3 is CASSPFLSGRAFGANVLTF. The CDR3 region has the DNA TGTGCCAGCAGCCCCTTTTTAAGCGGGAGGGCCTTTGGGGCCAACGTCCTGACTTTC.